Listed below are T cell receptor beta chains from one sample, sequenced in a study of T cells after yellow fever vaccination. TCRdb reprocessed the 5' RACE reads with MiXCR, giving one entry per CDR3 protein. The data show about 300,000 distinct CDR3 sequences, around 6.8% seen once. The specimen comprised PBMCs, sampled roughly seven weeks after the first yellow fever vaccination. The receptors were gathered from a man younger than 30 who received the YFV17D yellow fever vaccine. Both conserved end residues are part of each CDR3. Only part of the rows carry a size: once, few, many, or a class if the clone is expanded.

v_gene,abundance,CDR3aa
TRBV11-2,few,CASSLGGPREPNYGYTF
TRBV11-3,few,CASSLGGGGSHNEQFF
TRBV21-1,.,CASSKVLEVPNFYEQYF
TRBV12-3/TRBV12-4,.,CASSLATEQYF
TRBV12-5,few,CASGDSTGRAFF
TRBV10-3,.,CAISHFPEEETQYF
TRBV5-4,many,CASSLVGRVDETQYF
TRBV5-1,.,CASRLTDSYEQYF
TRBV7-2,.,CASSVMYQETQYF
TRBV18,.,CASSPPGTSSYEQYF
TRBV24-1,.,CATRTGGSTSTDTQYF
TRBV4-2,many,CASSQRDGGAFTYEQYF
TRBV5-1,few,CASSFTAWDTQYF
TRBV12-3/TRBV12-4,.,CACSLTPGRVGSTDTQYF
TRBV29-1,few,CSAAQGSTNEKLFF
TRBV12-5,many,CASGLGGGMNTEAFF
TRBV20-1,.,CSAYGRSAGELFF
TRBV29-1,.,CSVEDPGTATNEKLFF
TRBV7-2,.,CASSQGWSTDTQYF
TRBV20-1,few,CSARPDWPPLNEQFF